One and the same sample provided the 11 T cell receptor beta chains below, sequenced in a study of cytomegalovirus exposure and HLA in healthy donors (dated by TCRdb to 2016 to 2017). Library method: the immunoSEQ multiplex PCR assay. For the multiplex PCR, a mixture combining 60 forward primers for TCR Vbeta segments and 13 reverse primers for TCR Jbeta segments was used. TCRdb obtained this table from immuneACCESS and retained in-frame rearrangements with V and J assigned. These tables miss some clones; where compared with another copy, unresolved V genes account for less than half of the shortfall, and the remainder is unexplained. For this sample there are about 170,000 clones; approximately 80% appear just once. The biggest ten clones account for 6.5% to 8.5% of the sample. Specimen: PBMCs. The receptors derive from a man aged 30 to 39 in good health and CMV-seropositive.

This clone was seen more than once but under ten times. The rearrangement links TRBV28 to TRBJ2-3; TRBD2 agrees at 10 bases. Germline CDR1 is MDHEN and CDR2 is SYDVKM. The length of the CDR3 is 15 residues. Unmatched junction bases numbered 6, after V lost 3 bases and J lost 6 bases. The chain's CDR3 is CASSFSGRASDTQYF. CDR3 bases: TGTGCCAGCAGTTTCAGCGGGAGGGCCTCGGATACGCAGTATTTT.

The chain has TRBV28 and TRBJ2-1; TRBD2 agrees at 11 bases. The germline V gene has CDR1 MDHEN and CDR2 SYDVKM. The V segment lost 8 bases and the J segment 1 base; nucleotides outside the gene matches: 13. The CDR3 totals 18 residues. The CDR3 is CASAPGLAGGRSYNEQFF. For the CDR3, the DNA is TGTGCCAGCGCACCTGGACTAGCGGGCGGCCGATCCTACAATGAGCAGTTCTTC.

V gene TRBV4-3 combines with J gene TRBJ1-2, with TRBD1 as a possible D gene (6 bases). CDR1 and CDR2 from the germline V gene are LGHNA and YSLEER. The CDR3 contains 18 residues. Trimming took off 0 bases at V and 12 bases at J, with 29 bases between the two ends. This CDR3 is CASSQDEIFGQTRIGDTF. The CDR3 DNA follows: TGCGCCAGCAGCCAAGATGAAATTTTTGGACAGACCCGTATCGGAGACACCTTC.

The V gene is TRBV5-1, the J gene TRBJ2-1, with 10 nucleotides matching TRBD2. The CDR3 contains 15 residues. Germline CDR1 SGHRS, CDR2 YFSETQ. V trimming: 4 bases; J trimming: 6 bases; junction bases outside the gene matches: 7. The CDR3 region is CASSTGTSVGNEQFF. As DNA, the CDR3 is TGCGCCAGCAGCACCGGGACTAGCGTGGGCAATGAGCAGTTCTTC. The full variable domain, completed using reference TRBV5-1 and TRBJ2-1, is KAGVTQTPRYLIKTRGQQVTLSCSPISGHRSVSWYQQTPGQGLQFLFEYFSETQRNKGNFPGRFSGRQFSNSRSEMNVSTLELGDSALYLCASSTGTSVGNEQFFGPGTRLTVL.

This clone has more than one count but fewer than ten. This rearrangement joins TRBV5-5 to TRBJ2-3; D is possibly TRBD1 (6 bases). The V end lost 1 base, the J end lost 3 bases, and 15 bases lay between the germline ends. From germline, CDR1 is SGHKS and CDR2 YYEKEE (reference sequence). The CDR3 has 16 amino acids. CDR3 in DNA: TGTGCCAGCAGCTTGTCAGGGGCGGGTTTGACAGATACGCAGTATTTT. Translating it yields CASSLSGAGLTDTQYF. The entire variable domain, with the rest obtained from reference TRBV5-5 and TRBJ2-3, is as follows: DAGVTQSPTHLIKTRGQQVTLRCSPISGHKSVSWYQQVLGQGPQFIFQYYEKEERGRGNFPDRFSARQFPNYSSELNVNALLLGDSALYLCASSLSGAGLTDTQYFGPGTRLTVL.

The chain recombines TRBV4-1 with TRBJ2-1; 10 bases line up with TRBD1. Germline V lookup: CDR1 MGHRA, CDR2 YSYEKL. V gave up 1 base and J gave up 7 bases; unmatched junction bases: 10. The CDR3 is made up of 17 amino acids. The CDR3 region has the DNA TGCGCCAGCAGCCAAGGGCCGGACAGGGGGTATAAGAATGAGCAGTTCTTC. Protein sequence: CASSQGPDRGYKNEQFF.

This chain uses TRBV9 with TRBJ2-1; 9 bases fit TRBD1. The CDR3 runs 13 residues. J was trimmed by 8 bases and V by 4 bases; bases with no gene match: 4. Germline CDR1 reads SGDLS; CDR2 reads YYNGEE. CDR3 region: CASSWTGDDEQFF. DNA of the CDR3: TGTGCCAGCAGCTGGACAGGGGACGATGAGCAGTTCTTC.

The sample holds one count of this clone. The V gene is TRBV6-5, the J gene TRBJ2-5; tentative D call: TRBD2 (7 bases). Germline-derived CDR1 and CDR2 are MNHEY and SVGAGI. V was clipped by 2 bases and J by 4 bases, with 14 bases between them. The CDR3 is 15 amino acids. The CDR3 region has the DNA TGTGCCAGCAGTTACGGAGCAGGGGAGGGAGAGACCCAGTACTTC. It translates to CASSYGAGEGETQYF.

The CDR3 loop is CASSLGLAGNDEQFF. The CDR3 DNA is TGTGCCAGCAGCCTGGGACTAGCGGGAAACGATGAGCAGTTCTTC. The J gene is TRBJ2-1, the V gene TRBV7-6, with TRBD2 matching 13 bases. The CDR3 sequence is 15 residues long. The J segment lost 8 bases and the V segment lost 5 bases, leaving 6 bases of the junction unmatched. Germline V gene data show CDR1 as SGHVS and CDR2 as FNYEAQ.

This sequence joins TRBV5-1 and TRBJ1-5; TRBD1 matches 8 bases. The CDR3 consists of 15 residues. The J segment lost 4 bases and the V segment lost 4 bases, leaving 7 bases of the junction unmatched. CDR1 and CDR2 from the germline V gene are SGHRS and YFSETQ. The CDR3 DNA is TGCGCCAGCAGCCTAGGACAGGGTGGGAATCAGCCCCAGCATTTT. It translates to CASSLGQGGNQPQHF.

The chain uses TRBV7-9 and TRBJ1-1; D is possibly TRBD1 (6 bases). There are 16 residues in the CDR3. The germline V and J ends were trimmed by 4 bases and 4 bases, with 19 bases remaining between them. Germline CDR1 reads SEHNR; CDR2 reads FQNEAQ (reference sequence). The CDR3 DNA follows: TGTGCCAGCAGCTCTCTGGCAGCAGGGGAGAGCACTGAAGCTTTCTTT. This gives the protein CASSSLAAGESTEAFF.